Listed below are T cell receptor beta chains from one sample, sequenced in a study of circulating and synovial CD4+ cells in juvenile arthritis. Some clones are missing from TCRdb's copy, which holds only in-frame ones; the method was immunoSEQ multiplex PCR. The table shows about 33,000 clones, with about 95% occurring only once. Input material: CD4+ T cells from blood. These receptor sequences come from a human donor with juvenile idiopathic arthritis. Both conserved end residues are trimmed from each CDR3. Fields, in order: J gene, CDR3 length, V gene, CDR3 protein.

. | 11 | TRBV28 | ASSSGQGYEQY
TRBJ2-7 | 9 | TRBV11-2 | ASSSSYEQY
TRBJ1-1 | 13 | TRBV5-1 | ASSLVGGLNTEAF
TRBJ2-3 | 19 | TRBV14 | ASSQEGVPGLAGEDTDTQY
TRBJ1-6 | 16 | TRBV10-3 | AISERITRGQGNSPLH
TRBJ1-6 | 15 | TRBV27 | ASTLTIGTDDNSPLH
TRBJ2-7 | 16 | TRBV4-2 | ASSQVRASGTTSYEQY
TRBJ2-7 | 12 | TRBV7-2 | ASSLLIRTDEQY
TRBJ2-5 | 12 | TRBV29-1 | SVKLAGGEETQY
TRBJ2-5 | 16 | TRBV4-1 | ASSQDLVQVRGTTQQY
TRBJ2-7 | 12 | TRBV6-5 | ASKRGAGAYEQY
. | 10 | TRBV29-1 | SVRDSLYEQY
TRBJ2-5 | 13 | TRBV5-6 | ASSLADRIQETQY
TRBJ2-7 | 13 | TRBV4-3 | ASSQEAGPTHEQY
TRBJ2-1 | 15 | TRBV5-3 | ARSSGRDRRQGNEQF
TRBJ2-4 | 14 | TRBV18 | ASSRLADSAKNIQY
TRBJ1-1 | 11 | TRBV28 | ASSFIGSTEAF
TRBJ1-2 | 12 | TRBV6-1 | ASGRARPNYGYT
TRBJ2-7 | 12 | TRBV4-1 | ASSRLVSGYEQY
TRBJ2-1 | 12 | TRBV7-2 | ASSYGETYNEQF
TRBJ2-7 | 15 | TRBV14 | ASSKEVASAISYEQY
TRBJ1-5 | 11 | TRBV6-5 | ASSKYQGQPQH
. | 14 | TRBV7-9 | ASSLPGQGTSYEQY
TRBJ2-3 | 13 | TRBV5-4 | ASSPQGAITDTQY
TRBJ1-2 | 11 | TRBV5-4 | ASSLVAGGGYT
TRBJ1-4 | 15 | TRBV4-1 | ASSQTPGQPTNEKLF
TRBJ1-4 | 11 | TRBV11-2 | ASSLDSHEKLF
TRBJ1-5 | 12 | TRBV4-3 | ASSQETGDQPQH
TRBJ2-7 | 9 | TRBV29-1 | SVARADEQY
TRBJ2-5 | 12 | TRBV7-7 | ASSSPGFQETQY
TRBJ2-7 | 11 | TRBV27 | ASSLSRRYEQY
TRBJ1-5 | 14 | TRBV6-6 | ASSYSIGQSNQPQH
TRBJ1-5 | 13 | TRBV7-9 | AIGETGDSNQPQH
TRBJ2-3 | 12 | TRBV5-4 | ASSLGGGTDTQY
TRBJ2-7 | 13 | TRBV15 | ATSRTRGQGSEQY
TRBJ1-5 | 12 | TRBV4-3 | ASSHDRGGQPQH
TRBJ2-7 | 14 | TRBV7-6 | ASSLAFSSSGYEQY